This T cell receptor beta chain is from a study of T-cell memory formation after mild COVID-19. Looking at the study overall: In these data, TCR clusters were largely donor specific. Notes on the study in general: Clones that contracted clustered mainly in CM and EM if CD4+ and in EMRA if CD8+. Later expanders leaned toward CD4+, whereas clones contracting from day 15 to 85 were balanced CD4/CD8.

TCRdb re-analysed the 5' RACE reads in MiXCR, keeping a single row per CDR3 protein. The sample lists some 68,000 distinct CDR3 sequences; 15% to 20% were seen once. CDR1 is SGHVS and CDR2 is FNYEAQ in the germline V gene. This CDR3 has 15 residues. Trimming cost V 5 bases and J 5 bases; bases outside gene matches: 6. About this clonotype itself: Its antigen is unidentified.

The sample comprised PBMCs or a T cell subset sorted from them (not recorded which). The chain employs TRBV7-6 and TRBJ2-1; TRBD2 agrees at 10 bases. This clonotype was obtained from an adult woman who had mild COVID-19 (a few samples of this study predate the infection). Cell type and time point are not known. In nucleotides, the CDR3 is TGTGCCAGCAGCGATCTAGCGGGAGTAAACAATGAGCAGTTCTTC. Amino acid sequence: CASSDLAGVNNEQFF.